These T cell receptor beta chains were read from a single sample in a study of blood T cell repertoires in COVID-19. Sequencing used immunoSEQ multiplex PCR; TCRdb keeps in-frame clones, though not all of them. The table records 50,000 to 70,000 clones, roughly four fifths of them present only once. Sequencing used peripheral blood. Receptors originate from an elderly man with COVID-19, enrolled during active disease. The CDR3 runs from the conserved cysteine through the conserved F or W. D genes are given only for firm matches. The size of a clone is reported for some rows only, either as once, few or many, or as a class for expanded clones.

j_call | clone_size | v_call | d_call | cdr3_nt | cdr3_aa
TRBJ1-3 | large | TRBV11-2 | - | TGTGCCAGCAGCTTAGAGTCGACTCTTGGAAACACCATATATTTT | CASSLESTLGNTIYF
TRBJ1-1 | few | TRBV24-1 | - | TGTGCCACCAGTGATTTTGGGGAGACTGAAGCTTTCTTT | CATSDFGETEAFF
TRBJ2-5 | - | TRBV19 | TRBD1 | TGTGCCAGTAGTATAAAGGGACAGAAGGGAGAGACCCAGTACTTC | CASSIKGQKGETQYF
TRBJ2-4 | - | TRBV6-2/TRBV6-3 | TRBD1 | TGTGCCAGCAGCCGGACAGGGGGGGCCAAAAACATTCAGTACTTC | CASSRTGGAKNIQYF
TRBJ2-3 | - | TRBV5-1 | TRBD2 | TGCGCCAGCAGCTCGGTAGCGGGAGGGAGCACAGATACGCAGTATTTT | CASSSVAGGSTDTQYF
TRBJ2-1 | - | TRBV6-6 | - | TGTGCCAGCAGTTACTCTGGACTCTCCAATGAGCAGTTCTTC | CASSYSGLSNEQFF
TRBJ2-2 | few | TRBV6-1 | TRBD2 | TGTGCCAGCAGTGAGGAACGCGGGGGGGCCCCCGGGGAGCTGTTTTTT | CASSEERGGAPGELFF
TRBJ1-1 | - | TRBV4-3 | - | TGCGCCAGCAGCCAAGAAACAGGTCGGTGGACTGAAGCTTTCTTT | CASSQETGRWTEAFF
TRBJ1-1 | - | TRBV5-1 | TRBD1 | TGCGCCAGCAGCCGGACAGGGCTGAACACTGAAGCTTTCTTT | CASSRTGLNTEAFF
TRBJ1-2 | - | TRBV3-1/TRBV3-2 | - | TGTGCCAGCAGCCAAGGGAACGGAGGTGGCTACACCTTC | CASSQGNGGGYTF